The rows below give T cell receptor beta chains drawn from one sample of a study of T cells in localized non-small cell lung cancer. Data came from immunoSEQ multiplex PCR; TCRdb stores just in-frame clones and leaves some out. The data contain tens of thousands of clones, less than 85% of them singletons. The material was peripheral blood, obtained before any cancer treatment. The origin of the receptors is a female donor of 60 years or more with stage I lung adenocarcinoma. Both conserved end residues are part of each CDR3. D genes are given only for firm matches. The listing skips clone size in some rows; elsewhere it reads once, few, many or a size class.

abundance	v_gene	j_gene	d_gene	CDR3nt	CDR3aa
NA	TRBV11-2	TRBJ2-1	TRBD2	TGTGCCAGCAGCCCTACAACTAGCGGAGCCTACAATGAGCAGTTCTTC	CASSPTTSGAYNEQFF
NA	TRBV5-8	TRBJ1-1	NA	TGTGCCAGCAGCTTGTACAGACCCACCACTGAAGCTTTCTTT	CASSLYRPTTEAFF
once	TRBV10-3	TRBJ2-3	TRBD1	TGTGCCATCAGTGAACGACAGGGGTATACAGATACGCAGTATTTT	CAISERQGYTDTQYF
NA	TRBV7-3	TRBJ2-1	TRBD2	TGTGCCAGCAGCCAAACTAGCGGGGGGGACAATGAGCAGTTCTTC	CASSQTSGGDNEQFF
NA	TRBV5-1	TRBJ1-6	TRBD1	TGCGCCAGCAGCTTCACCGGGACAGGGGACTCACCCCTCCACTTT	CASSFTGTGDSPLHF
NA	TRBV5-6	TRBJ2-7	TRBD1	TGTGCCAGCAGCTCCGGGACAGGGAACGAGCAGTACTTC	CASSSGTGNEQYF
few	TRBV7-9	TRBJ1-2	NA	TGTGCCAGCAGCTGGGGTGGGGATGGCTACACCTTC	CASSWGGDGYTF
NA	TRBV21-1	TRBJ2-7	NA	TGTGCCTGGCTTGACGAGCAGTACTTC	CAWLDEQYF
few	TRBV29-1	TRBJ2-3	TRBD1	TGCAGCTCCTCAACAGGGGGGACAGATACGCAGTATTTT	CSSSTGGTDTQYF
once	TRBV7-3	TRBJ2-3	TRBD2	TGTGCCAGCAGCCCCCAGGGACTAGCGGGAGTTTCGGATACGCAGTATTTT	CASSPQGLAGVSDTQYF
NA	TRBV15	TRBJ2-1	TRBD2	TGTGCCACCAGCAGGGGACTAGCGGGACCGTTTGAGCAGTTCTTC	CATSRGLAGPFEQFF
NA	TRBV29-1	TRBJ1-2	TRBD1	TGCAGCGTTAACAGGGGATTAGCTAACTATGGCTACACCTTC	CSVNRGLANYGYTF
NA	TRBV18	TRBJ2-7	NA	TGTGCCAGCTCCTCAGAGGGAGGCTGGTACGAGCAGTACTTC	CASSSEGGWYEQYF
few	TRBV11-1	TRBJ1-2	NA	TGTGCCAGCAGCTTCGGGGGACCTGCTAACTATGGCTACACCTTC	CASSFGGPANYGYTF
NA	TRBV7-3	TRBJ2-3	NA	TGTGCCAGCAGCTTAAATCCGAGCACAGATACGCAGTATTTT	CASSLNPSTDTQYF
NA	TRBV11-2	TRBJ2-5	NA	TGTGCCAGCAGCTTTGGGGGTGGGGTAGCGGAGACCCAGTACTTC	CASSFGGGVAETQYF
few	TRBV5-6	TRBJ2-5	NA	TGTGCCAGCAGCCCCCCGTGGGGGGGCCTGGAGACCCAGTACTTC	CASSPPWGGLETQYF
NA	TRBV28	TRBJ2-3	NA	TGTGCCAGCACGGTGGACTCGTTTCTGGGAACGCAGTATTTT	CASTVDSFLGTQYF
NA	TRBV11-1	TRBJ1-2	TRBD1	TGTGCCAGCAGCCCGGGACAGAGGTCGGGTGGCTACACCTTC	CASSPGQRSGGYTF
once	TRBV27	TRBJ1-5	NA	TGTGCCAGCACCCCTACGGCAGGGCGTCAGCCCCAGCATTTT	CASTPTAGRQPQHF
NA	TRBV5-8	TRBJ2-1	TRBD1	TGTGCCAGCAGCGTCGGACAGGGGGCCTACAATGAGCAGTTCTTC	CASSVGQGAYNEQFF
NA	TRBV4-1	TRBJ2-3	NA	TGCGCCAGCAGCCAAGATCAGCTCGGGGATACGCAGTATTTT	CASSQDQLGDTQYF
NA	TRBV25-1	TRBJ2-7	NA	TGTGCCAGCAGTTTTAGGCACGAGCAGTACTTC	CASSFRHEQYF
NA	TRBV19	TRBJ2-2	NA	TGTGCCAGTAGTATTCGCGGGGTAGGGGGCATCGGCGGGGAGCTGTTTTTT	CASSIRGVGGIGGELFF
NA	TRBV9	TRBJ2-7	TRBD2	TGTGCCAGCAGCGCCAAACCGGGACTAGCGGCCGAGCAGTACTTC	CASSAKPGLAAEQYF
few	TRBV7-8	TRBJ2-2	NA	TGTGCCAGCAGCAACCCGAGATCCCAGGGGAGTCGGACCGGGGAGCTGTTTTTT	CASSNPRSQGSRTGELFF
NA	TRBV5-1	TRBJ2-1	TRBD2	TGCGCCAGCAGCTTGAGTAGCGGGAGGGCCCATGAGCAGTTCTTC	CASSLSSGRAHEQFF
NA	TRBV7-2	TRBJ2-4	NA	TGTGCCAGCAGTTTCAGCGGGCGAGGGGCCAAAAACATTCAGTACTTC	CASSFSGRGAKNIQYF
few	TRBV10-1	TRBJ1-2	NA	TGCGCCAGCAGTCCTTCCCCCGATTCAGCTGGCTACACCTTC	CASSPSPDSAGYTF
NA	TRBV15	TRBJ1-1	NA	TGTGCCACCAGTTACAGGAGTTCGAACACTGAAGCTTTCTTT	CATSYRSSNTEAFF
NA	TRBV19	TRBJ1-2	NA	TGTGCCAGTAGTACCGAAGTACAGGGAGGCTATGGCTACACCTTC	CASSTEVQGGYGYTF
NA	TRBV5-1	TRBJ2-7	TRBD2	TGCGCCAGCAGCTTGAATTCTCTTGGGACTAGCGGCTACGAGCAGTACTTC	CASSLNSLGTSGYEQYF
NA	TRBV5-4	TRBJ2-7	NA	TGTGCCAGCAGCTTGGACCCCCCCTACGAGCAGTACTTC	CASSLDPPYEQYF
few	TRBV7-7	TRBJ2-5	TRBD1	TGTGCTAGCAGCCTCGACCCAAACAGGGGGGCCCAGTACTTC	CASSLDPNRGAQYF